A single sample gave rise to the 10 T cell receptor beta chains below, sequenced in a study of T cell repertoires in urothelial bladder cancer (dated by TCRdb to between 2018 and 2021). Libraries were prepared through the immunoSEQ multiplex PCR assay. Imported from immuneACCESS, the table was reduced by TCRdb to in-frame sequences with V and J called. These copies leave out some clones; in studies compared against another copy, an unresolved V gene accounts for under half, and the cause of the remainder is not known. The sample has about 13,000 clones on record, about 70% of them singletons. The top ten clones comprise less than 9% of the sample. The sequenced sample was tumor-infiltrating cells from bladder cancer. The origin of the receptors is a human donor with urothelial carcinoma.

In this sample, this clone turned up once. This sequence joins TRBV19 and TRBJ1-5; D is uncertain. Between the trimmed V and J ends, which lost 6 bases and 3 bases, there was a span of 9 bases. CDR3 size: 13 residues. Germline CDR1 LNHDA, CDR2 SQIVND (reference sequence). The CDR3 sequence: CASSSGNNQPQHF. In nucleotides, the CDR3 is TGTGCCAGTAGCTCCGGGAACAATCAGCCCCAGCATTTT.

This chain connects TRBV5-1 to TRBJ1-5; D remains unclear. This CDR3 contains 16 residues. The germline V gene has CDR1 SGHRS and CDR2 YFSETQ. The V and J ends lost 0 bases and 0 bases respectively, with 10 bases between them. CDR3 sequence: CASSLDSHYSNQPQHF. The DNA of the CDR3 is TGCGCCAGCAGCTTGGACTCACACTATAGCAATCAGCCCCAGCATTTT.

The chain couples TRBV14 to TRBJ1-5; D uncertain. The length of the CDR3 is 16 residues. Germline assignment: CDR1 SGHDN and CDR2 FVKESK. V lost 0 bases to trimming and J lost 4 bases, with 13 bases between them. CDR3 residues: CASSQDKEALNQPQHF. The CDR3 nucleotides read TGTGCCAGCAGCCAAGATAAAGAGGCACTGAATCAGCCCCAGCATTTT.

CDR3 in DNA: TGTGCCTGGAGTGTAAAGGGTGGCTACACCTTC. Translation gives CAWSVKGGYTF. This sequence joins TRBV30 and TRBJ1-2; D gene ambiguous. The V end lost 0 bases, the J end lost 7 bases, and 6 bases lay between the germline ends. From germline, CDR1 is GTSNPN and CDR2 SVGIG (reference sequence). This CDR3 contains 11 residues.

Turning to this clone: Relative to the germline gene, one junction end is altered; a read error may explain this. The J gene is TRBJ2-3, the V gene TRBV6-1; D not certain. Germline V gene sequence: CDR1 MNHNS, CDR2 SASEGT. CDR3 size: 12 residues. DNA of the CDR3: TGTGCCAGCAGTCAAGCCACAGATACGCAGTATTTT. Its translation: CASSQATDTQYF.

V gene TRBV11-3 combines with J gene TRBJ2-5; D is possibly TRBD1 (6 bases). The CDR3 sequence is 14 residues long. Trimming removed 1 base at V and 4 bases at J, with 10 bases between. The germline V gene has CDR1 SGHNT and CDR2 YENEEA. Written as DNA, the CDR3 is TGTGCCAGCAGCTTAGGTCCCAGGGGAGAGACCCAGTACTTC. Translation: CASSLGPRGETQYF.

The CDR3 loop is CASSQLSYEQYF. The CDR3 DNA is TGTGCCAGCAGCCAGCTCTCCTACGAGCAGTACTTC. The V call is TRBV7-8, the J call TRBJ2-7, with D hard to call. This CDR3 comprises 12 residues. Germline V gives CDR1 SGHVS, CDR2 FQNEAQ. V shed 5 bases and J shed 0 bases, with 5 bases lying between them.

The rearrangement links TRBV12-1 to TRBJ2-2; the table's D call of TRBD1 was not tested on the DNA. TRBV12-1 is a listed pseudogene. CDR3 length: 13 amino acids. In DNA form, the CDR3 reads TGTGCCAGCAGCTTTGGCAGGACCGGGGAGCTGTTTTTT. Residues: CASSFGRTGELFF.

This clone was seen a few times. The chain links TRBV7-9 to TRBJ2-7; 8 bases agree with TRBD1. Germline loops: CDR1 SEHNR, CDR2 FQNEAQ (reference sequence). J gave up 0 bases and V 5 bases, and 6 bases lay outside the gene matches. The CDR3 sequence is 15 residues long. The CDR3 region has the DNA TGTGCCAGCAGCGTACACAGGGGGAGCTCCTACGAGCAGTACTTC. This codes for CASSVHRGSSYEQYF.

V usage is TRBV7-9 and J usage is TRBJ2-5; D not certain. V lost 8 bases, J lost 5 bases, and 6 bases lay in between. The germline V gene encodes CDR1 SEHNR and CDR2 FQNEAQ (reference sequence). The CDR3 runs 10 residues. CDR3 in amino acids: CASGLETQYF. The CDR3 DNA sequence: TGTGCCAGCGGCCTGGAGACCCAGTACTTC.